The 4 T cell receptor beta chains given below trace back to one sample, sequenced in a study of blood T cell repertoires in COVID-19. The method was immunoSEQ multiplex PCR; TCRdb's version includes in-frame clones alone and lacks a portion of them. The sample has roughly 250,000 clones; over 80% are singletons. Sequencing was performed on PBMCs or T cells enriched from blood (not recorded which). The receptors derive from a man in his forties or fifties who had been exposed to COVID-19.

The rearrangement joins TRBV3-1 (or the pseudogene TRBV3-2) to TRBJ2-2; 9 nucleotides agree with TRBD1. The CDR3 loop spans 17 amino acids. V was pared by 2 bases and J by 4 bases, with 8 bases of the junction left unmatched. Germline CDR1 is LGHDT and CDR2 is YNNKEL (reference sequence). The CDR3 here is CASSQQWTGDITGELFF. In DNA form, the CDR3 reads TGTGCCAGCAGCCAACAATGGACAGGGGACATCACCGGGGAGCTGTTTTTT.

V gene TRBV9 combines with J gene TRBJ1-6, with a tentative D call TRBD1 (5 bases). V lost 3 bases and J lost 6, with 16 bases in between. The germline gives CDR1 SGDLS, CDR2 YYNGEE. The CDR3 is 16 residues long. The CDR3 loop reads CASSAQTAPRNSPLHF. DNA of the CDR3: TGTGCCAGCAGCGCGCAGACAGCCCCGCGTAATTCACCCCTCCACTTT.

The CDR3 DNA reads as TGTGCCACCACGGAGCGGGTACCCACCGGGGAGCTGTTTTTT. The encoded protein is CATTERVPTGELFF. This sequence joins TRBV3-1 (or the pseudogene TRBV3-2) and TRBJ2-2; D perhaps matches TRBD2 (6 bases). Germline V gene sequence: CDR1 LGHDT, CDR2 YNNKEL (reference sequence). The ends were cut back, 10 bases at V and 4 bases at J, with 16 bases in the middle. The CDR3 has 14 amino acids.

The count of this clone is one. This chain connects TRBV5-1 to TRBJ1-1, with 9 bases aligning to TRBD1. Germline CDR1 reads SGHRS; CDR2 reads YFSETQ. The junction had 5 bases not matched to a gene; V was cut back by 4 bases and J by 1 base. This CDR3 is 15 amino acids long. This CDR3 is CASSQMTGGNTEAFF. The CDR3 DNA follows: TGCGCCAGCAGCCAAATGACAGGGGGGAACACTGAAGCTTTCTTT.